This T cell receptor (beta chain) was sequenced during a study of identical twins. General observations from the study: Weaker excess sharing between twins was seen in beta out-of-frame sequences.

About this clonotype itself: The antigen is undetermined.

Each CDR3 protein gets one entry after TCRdb re-called the 5' RACE reads with MiXCR. The table records under 300,000 distinct CDR3 sequences, roughly an eighth of them present only once. Germline V gene lookup returns CDR1 SNHLY and CDR2 FYNNEI. Trimming left V 7 bases short and J 4 bases short, with 17 bases between. CDR3 length equals 14 residues. Sequenced input: memory (CD45RO+) T cells sorted from blood. This TCR was sampled from a young woman in good health. This chain connects TRBV2 to TRBJ2-7; D is perhaps TRBD1 or TRBD2 (5 bases each). The DNA of the CDR3 is TGTGCCAGCATGGTGGGGGTCGGGATATACGAGCAGTACTTC. It codes for CASMVGVGIYEQYF. Variable domain in full (rest from reference TRBV2 and TRBJ2-7): EPEVTQTPSHQVTQMGQEVILRCVPISNHLYFYWYRQILGQKVEFLVSFYNNEISEKSEIFDDQFSVERPDGSNFTLKIRSTKLEDSAMYFCASMVGVGIYEQYFGPGTRLTVT.